Below, 20 T cell receptor beta chains from the same sample are listed, as sequenced in a study of cytomegalovirus exposure and HLA in healthy donors (dated by TCRdb to the late 2010s). Preparation of the library involved the immunoSEQ multiplex PCR assay. A mixture of 60 forward primers for TCR Vbeta segments and 13 reverse primers for TCR Jbeta segments was used in the multiplex PCR. TCRdb provides this immuneACCESS table in a form limited to in-frame rearrangements. Some clones are lacking; in checked studies, under half of them reflect an unresolved V gene, and why the rest are absent is not known. Present in this sample are about 180,000 clones, about 81% of which were seen just once. The ten largest clonotypes hold about 1.5% of the sample. Material for sequencing was PBMCs. All receptors derive from a man aged 35 to 55 in good health and CMV-seronegative.

This clone showed up just once. The rearrangement links TRBV18 to TRBJ2-7, with a tentative D call TRBD2 (6 bases). Germline loops: CDR1 KGHSH, CDR2 LQKENI. The V and J ends lost 0 bases and 3 bases respectively, with 15 bases between them. CDR3 size: 16 residues. CDR3: CASSPPSSGGNYEQYF. The CDR3 DNA sequence: TGTGCCAGCTCACCACCGTCGAGTGGAGGGAACTACGAGCAGTACTTC.

DNA of the CDR3: TGTGCCAGCAAAAATCGGGTGGACTCCTACGAGCAGTACTTC. Its protein is CASKNRVDSYEQYF. The V and J genes are TRBV6-6 and TRBJ2-7; D call uncertain. Per the germline V gene, CDR1 is MNHNY and CDR2 is SVGAGI (reference sequence). The V end lost 7 bases, the J end lost 0 bases, and 13 bases lay between the germline ends. There are 14 residues in the CDR3.

The count of this clone is one. The rearrangement joins TRBV7-2 to TRBJ2-7, with TRBD1 identical over 10 bases. The germline V gene has CDR1 SGHTA and CDR2 FQGNSA. Trimming at V came to 4 bases and at J to 6 bases, leaving 6 bases not matched to a gene. The CDR3 is 14 amino acids. The CDR3 loop is CASSSRTGGIEQYF. The CDR3 nucleotides read TGTGCCAGCAGCTCCCGGACAGGGGGTATCGAGCAGTACTTC.

The rearrangement uses TRBV7-2 and TRBJ2-7; tentative D call: TRBD1 (5 bases). Germline CDR1 is SGHTA and CDR2 is FQGNSA. Trimming shortened V by 1 base and J by 3 bases, and 13 bases separated the two germline ends. The CDR3 runs 15 residues. The CDR3 region has the DNA TGTGCCAGCAGCTTAGGACCTACTGACAGCTACGAGCAGTACTTC. It codes for CASSLGPTDSYEQYF.

This chain uses TRBV6-1 with TRBJ2-1; 13 bases are a match to TRBD2. Germline loops: CDR1 MNHNS, CDR2 SASEGT. The CDR3 has 16 amino acids. V dropped 2 bases and J dropped 10; count of bases not matched to a gene: 8. CDR3 in amino acids: CASSEMRGLAGEEQFF. DNA of the CDR3: TGTGCCAGCAGTGAAATGAGAGGACTAGCGGGAGAGGAGCAGTTCTTC.

This clone was found once. The chain uses TRBV5-4 and TRBJ2-5; 8 positions agree with TRBD2. The trim removed 4 bases at V and 1 base at J, leaving 3 bases unmatched. CDR1 and CDR2 from the germline V gene are SGHNT and YYREEE (reference sequence). The CDR3 contains 14 residues. The CDR3 loop is CASSSGGTQETQYF. The CDR3 DNA follows: TGTGCCAGCAGCAGCGGGGGAACCCAAGAGACCCAGTACTTC.

The chain combines TRBV27 with TRBJ1-1; the D gene is possibly TRBD1 (5 bases). From germline, CDR1 is MNHEY and CDR2 SMNVEV (reference sequence). The CDR3 runs to 15 residues. The germline V and J ends were trimmed by 2 bases and 3 bases, with 13 bases remaining between them. In nucleotides, the CDR3 is TGTGCCAGCAGTTTAGGGGTGGGGGGGGACACTGAAGCTTTCTTT. It translates to CASSLGVGGDTEAFF.

Worth noting for this clone: The identical CDR3 is also encoded by other nucleotide sequences in the sample. The chain's CDR3 is CASSSRLAGGRNEQFF. The CDR3 nucleotides are TGTGCCAGCAGTTCTCGGCTAGCGGGGGGGAGGAATGAGCAGTTCTTC. The chain couples TRBV6-5 to TRBJ2-1; 12 bases are shared with TRBD2. Germline lookup yields CDR1 MNHEY and CDR2 SVGAGI. This CDR3 has 16 amino acids. Trimming at V came to 4 bases and at J to 7 bases, leaving 8 bases not matched to a gene.

The chain links TRBV7-2 to TRBJ2-1, with D possibly being TRBD1 (6 bases). This CDR3 contains 16 residues. Trimming shortened V by 5 bases and J by 7 bases, and 21 bases separated the two germline ends. CDR1 and CDR2 (germline): SGHTA, FQGNSA. DNA of the CDR3: TGTGCCAGCAGCACCCTGCTAGGCCAAAGGGGGAATGAGCAGTTCTTC. Translating gives CASSTLLGQRGNEQFF.

The chain recombines TRBV28 with TRBJ1-5, with D perhaps TRBD1 (6 bases). The CDR3 runs 16 residues. Trimming shortened V by 7 bases and J by 6 bases, and 22 bases separated the two germline ends. Germline lookup yields CDR1 MDHEN and CDR2 SYDVKM. The CDR3 protein is CASTNRVGRGPQPQHF. Written as DNA, the CDR3 is TGTGCCAGCACCAACCGGGTGGGCAGGGGTCCTCAGCCCCAGCATTTT.

V gene TRBV6-5 combines with J gene TRBJ2-3; 9 nucleotides line up with TRBD2. Per the germline V gene, CDR1 is MNHEY and CDR2 is SVGAGI. The CDR3 is made up of 14 amino acids. CDR3 sequence (DNA): TGTGCGTCGGCCGCTAGCGGGACCAAAGATACGCAGTATTTT. It codes for CASAASGTKDTQYF.

The V and J genes are TRBV30 and TRBJ2-1, with TRBD1 matching 9 bases. The CDR3 is 15 residues long. The V and J ends lost 1 base and 4 bases, in that order; junction bases with no gene match: 5. Germline lookup yields CDR1 GTSNPN and CDR2 SVGIG (reference sequence). The CDR3 loop reads CAWSADRGGYNEQFF. The CDR3 coding sequence is TGTGCCTGGAGTGCCGACAGGGGGGGATACAATGAGCAGTTCTTC.

This chain joins TRBV2 and TRBJ1-3; a weak D match, TRBD1 (6 bases). Germline-derived CDR1 and CDR2 are SNHLY and FYNNEI. This CDR3 contains 16 residues. Trimming removed 2 bases from V and 3 bases from J, with 14 bases in between. The CDR3: CASSEMGARDGNTIYF. CDR3 nucleotides: TGTGCCAGCAGTGAAATGGGGGCGCGTGATGGAAACACCATATATTTT. The whole variable domain, filled in from reference TRBV2 and TRBJ1-3, reads EPEVTQTPSHQVTQMGQEVILRCVPISNHLYFYWYRQILGQKVEFLVSFYNNEISEKSEIFDDQFSVERPDGSNFTLKIRSTKLEDSAMYFCASSEMGARDGNTIYFGEGSWLTVV.

This clone was recorded only once. CDR3 loop: CASSPVGGGNTGELFF. The CDR3 DNA is TGTGCCAGCAGCCCCGTTGGCGGGGGGAACACCGGGGAGCTGTTTTTT. The gene calls are TRBV7-2 and TRBJ2-2, with 7 bases fitting TRBD2. The CDR3 covers 16 residues. Germline V gene sequence: CDR1 SGHTA, CDR2 FQGNSA. J lost 1 base, V lost 5 bases, and 7 bases had no gene match.

The V call is TRBV7-2, the J call TRBJ1-5, with unresolved D. Trimming shortened V by 2 bases and J by 4 bases, and 12 bases separated the two germline ends. Germline loops: CDR1 SGHTA, CDR2 FQGNSA. This CDR3 is 15 amino acids long. This CDR3 is CASSLSGVRNQPQHF. The CDR3 DNA reads as TGTGCCAGCAGCTTAAGCGGGGTACGAAATCAGCCCCAGCATTTT.

The genes are TRBV6-5 and TRBJ1-1; no firm D call. The germline CDR1 and CDR2 sequences are MNHEY and SVGAGI. V lost 7 bases and J lost 1, with 13 bases in between. The CDR3 is 14 residues long. CDR3 region: CASTPARANTEAFF. The CDR3 bases are TGTGCCAGCACCCCCGCGAGGGCGAACACTGAAGCTTTCTTT.

The gene calls are TRBV30 and TRBJ1-5; TRBD1 matches at 8 bases. The germline CDR1 and CDR2 sequences are GTSNPN and SVGIG (reference sequence). CDR3 length equals 13 residues. The ends lost 4 bases at V and 9 bases at J; junction bases unmatched: 8. CDR3 in DNA: TGTGCCTGGAAGGCGGGGACAGGCTCGCCCCAGCATTTT. Translated, it gives CAWKAGTGSPQHF.

J is TRBJ1-1 and V is TRBV27; tentative D call: TRBD1 (6 bases). CDR3 length equals 14 residues. Germline assignment: CDR1 MNHEY and CDR2 SMNVEV (reference sequence). V shed 7 bases and J shed 4 bases, with 16 bases lying between them. For the CDR3, the DNA is TGTGCCAGCACCAAACAGGGAGGGGGCACTGAAGCTTTCTTT. Protein: CASTKQGGGTEAFF.

The chain uses TRBV6-5 and TRBJ2-5; 15 bases align to TRBD2. CDR3 size: 16 residues. Germline V gives CDR1 MNHEY, CDR2 SVGAGI. The ends lost 2 bases at V and 4 bases at J; junction bases unmatched: 2. CDR3 sequence (DNA): TGTGCCAGCAGTTACGGACTAGCGGGGGGGGGAGAGACCCAGTACTTC. The encoded protein is CASSYGLAGGGETQYF.

V gene TRBV19 combines with J gene TRBJ1-1; D is possibly TRBD1 (6 bases). The CDR3 has 13 amino acids. CDR1 LNHDA and CDR2 SQIVND come from the germline V gene (reference sequence). Trimming removed 8 bases from V and 0 bases from J, with 10 bases in between. CDR3 sequence (DNA): TGTGCCAGTCTAGACAGGATGAACACTGAAGCTTTCTTT. This translates into CASLDRMNTEAFF.